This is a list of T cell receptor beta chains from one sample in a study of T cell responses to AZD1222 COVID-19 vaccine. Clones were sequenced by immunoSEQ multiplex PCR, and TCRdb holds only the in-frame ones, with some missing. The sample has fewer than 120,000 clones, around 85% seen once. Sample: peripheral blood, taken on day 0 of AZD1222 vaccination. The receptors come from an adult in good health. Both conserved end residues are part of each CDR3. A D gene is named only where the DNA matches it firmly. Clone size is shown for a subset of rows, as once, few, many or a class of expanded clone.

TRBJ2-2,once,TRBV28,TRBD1,CASSKTGRTGELFF,TGTGCCAGCAGTAAGACAGGGAGAACCGGGGAGCTGTTTTTT
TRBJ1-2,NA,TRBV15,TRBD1,CATSRDPGTGTFHYGYTF,TGTGCCACCAGCAGAGACCCCGGGACAGGGACTTTTCACTATGGCTACACCTTC
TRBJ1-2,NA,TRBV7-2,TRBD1,CASSLSGGTGYGYTF,TGTGCCAGCAGCTTATCAGGGGGAACTGGCTATGGCTACACCTTC
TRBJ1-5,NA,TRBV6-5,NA,CASSYSSLSNQPQHF,TGTGCCAGCAGTTACTCTTCATTGAGCAATCAGCCCCAGCATTTT
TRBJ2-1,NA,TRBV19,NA,CASSIDRGSYNEQFF,TGTGCCAGTAGTATAGACAGGGGCTCCTACAATGAGCAGTTCTTC
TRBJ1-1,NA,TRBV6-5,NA,CASKLGGVVRTEAFF,TGTGCCAGCAAGTTGGGGGGAGTGGTTCGCACTGAAGCTTTCTTT
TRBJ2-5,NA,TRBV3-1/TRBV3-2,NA,CASSQSRGQETQYF,TGTGCCAGCAGCCAGAGCCGGGGGCAAGAGACCCAGTACTTC
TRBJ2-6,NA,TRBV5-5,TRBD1,CASTGWDRRWPGANVLTF,TGTGCCAGCACGGGGTGGGACAGGCGCTGGCCTGGGGCCAACGTCCTGACTTTC
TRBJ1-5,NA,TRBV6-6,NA,CASRPGQFRPQHF,TGTGCCAGCAGGCCCGGACAGTTCAGGCCCCAGCATTTT
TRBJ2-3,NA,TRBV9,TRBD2,CASSPLIAGGTDTQYF,TGTGCCAGCAGCCCCCTAATAGCGGGGGGAACAGATACGCAGTATTTT
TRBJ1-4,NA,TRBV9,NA,CASSVGVGNEKLFF,TGTGCCAGCAGCGTCGGGGTAGGAAATGAAAAACTGTTTTTT
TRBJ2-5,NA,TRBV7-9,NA,CASSLVASQETQYF,TGTGCCAGCAGCTTAGTTGCGTCCCAAGAGACCCAGTACTTC
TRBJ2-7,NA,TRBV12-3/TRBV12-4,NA,CASSRFYEQYF,TGTGCCAGCAGTCGATTCTACGAGCAGTACTTC
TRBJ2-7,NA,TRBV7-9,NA,CASSFGTGSYEQYF,TGTGCCAGCAGCTTTGGGACGGGATCCTACGAGCAGTACTTC
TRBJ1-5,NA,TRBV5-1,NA,CASSLTGDQPQHF,TGCGCCAGCAGCTTGACGGGGGACCAGCCCCAGCATTTT
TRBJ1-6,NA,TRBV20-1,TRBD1,CSASVRGQGNSPLHF,TGCAGTGCTAGTGTGAGGGGGCAGGGTAATTCACCCCTCCACTTT
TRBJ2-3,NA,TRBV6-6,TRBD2,CASRSRGGASDTQYF,TGTGCCAGCAGAAGCCGGGGGGGAGCGTCCGATACGCAGTATTTT